The rows below give T cell receptor beta chains drawn from one sample of a study of T cell repertoires in cytomegalovirus infection. TCRdb re-derived calls from the reads in MiXCR, one entry per CDR3 protein. The sample yields 310,000 or so distinct CDR3 sequences, just under 25% seen once. What these receptors recognize is not known. The sample here was cultured PBMCs, taken from culture after CMV antigen stimulation. The receptors here all came from a human donor in good health (CMV status not recorded). Some clones in this sample may be carry-over from other donors' samples. The CDR3 runs from the conserved cysteine through the conserved F or W. D genes are given only for firm matches. Clone sizes are given selectively: once, few, many, or a class where the clone is expanded.

V: TRBV3-1; size: .; J: TRBJ1-1; D: .; CDR3: CASSPQYSTEAFF; DNA: TGTGCCAGCAGCCCACAGTATTCCACTGAAGCTTTCTTT
V: TRBV29-1; size: few; J: TRBJ1-1; D: .; CDR3: CSSVDTEAFF; DNA: TGCAGCTCTGTGGACACTGAAGCTTTCTTT
V: TRBV19; size: .; J: TRBJ2-7; D: .; CDR3: CASSRDSNYEQYF; DNA: TGTGCCAGTAGCCGAGACAGCAACTACGAGCAGTACTTC
V: TRBV12-3/TRBV12-4; size: few; J: TRBJ2-7; D: TRBD1; CDR3: CASSRGGQGSYEQYF; DNA: TGTGCCAGCAGCCGAGGGGGACAGGGGTCCTACGAGCAGTACTTC
V: TRBV4-1; size: many; J: TRBJ2-7; D: TRBD1; CDR3: CASSPLETGVNEQYF; DNA: TGCGCCAGCAGCCCCCTCGAGACAGGGGTGAACGAGCAGTACTTC
V: TRBV12-3/TRBV12-4; size: .; J: TRBJ1-5; D: .; CDR3: CASSFGGGAQHF; DNA: TGTGCCAGCAGTTTTGGGGGCGGGGCCCAGCATTTT
V: TRBV7-6; size: many; J: TRBJ2-1; D: .; CDR3: CASSLVESGGPHEQFF; DNA: TGTGCCAGCAGCTTAGTCGAGAGCGGAGGCCCCCATGAGCAGTTCTTC
V: TRBV15; size: .; J: TRBJ2-1; D: TRBD1; CDR3: CATSRDFWDRGPATPDIEQFF; DNA: TGTGCCACCAGCAGAGATTTTTGGGACAGGGGACCAGCCACTCCCGACATTGAGCAGTTCTTC
V: TRBV4-3; size: .; J: TRBJ2-5; D: TRBD1; CDR3: CASSQVGTGGGETQYF; DNA: TGCGCCAGCAGCCAAGTAGGGACAGGTGGGGGAGAGACCCAGTACTTC
V: TRBV28; size: .; J: TRBJ2-3; D: TRBD1; CDR3: CASSLQGDPPPDTQYF; DNA: TGTGCCAGCAGTTTACAGGGGGATCCCCCCCCAGATACGCAGTATTTT
V: TRBV6-5; size: .; J: TRBJ2-6; D: TRBD1; CDR3: CASSQGDSGTNVLTF; DNA: TGTGCCAGCAGCCAGGGGGACAGTGGAACCAACGTCCTGACTTTC
V: TRBV12-3/TRBV12-4; size: few; J: TRBJ1-2; D: .; CDR3: CASSWAGGYTF; DNA: TGTGCCAGCAGTTGGGCAGGAGGCTACACCTTC
V: TRBV20-1; size: .; J: TRBJ2-3; D: TRBD2; CDR3: CSAQDPGGSDTQYF; DNA: TGCAGTGCCCAGGACCCGGGAGGGTCGGATACGCAGTATTTT
V: TRBV5-1; size: .; J: TRBJ1-2; D: TRBD1; CDR3: CASSSELGQTEDYTF; DNA: TGCGCCAGCAGCTCGGAATTGGGACAGACAGAAGACTACACCTTC
V: TRBV6-5; size: .; J: TRBJ2-1; D: TRBD1; CDR3: CASSPRDRGLGNEQFF; DNA: TGTGCCAGCAGTCCCCGGGACAGGGGGCTGGGAAATGAGCAGTTCTTC
V: TRBV19; size: many; J: TRBJ2-1; D: TRBD2; CDR3: CASSIVFGGRITSYNEQFF; DNA: TGTGCCAGTAGTATAGTATTCGGCGGGAGGATTACTTCCTACAATGAGCAGTTCTTC
V: TRBV5-1; size: .; J: TRBJ1-2; D: .; CDR3: CASRSLDSWSYGYTF; DNA: TGCGCCAGCAGATCCCTAGACAGCTGGTCCTATGGCTACACCTTC
V: TRBV12-3/TRBV12-4; size: few; J: TRBJ2-3; D: .; CDR3: CASSWDLKGTPDTQYF; DNA: TGTGCCAGCAGTTGGGATTTGAAGGGAACCCCAGATACGCAGTATTTT
V: TRBV4-2; size: .; J: TRBJ1-2; D: .; CDR3: CASSQGIDGLYGYTF; DNA: TGTGCCAGCAGCCAAGGGATTGACGGCCTATATGGCTACACCTTC
V: TRBV7-2; size: .; J: TRBJ2-1; D: TRBD2; CDR3: CASSIEGTRPPNKQFF; DNA: TGTGCCAGCAGCATAGAGGGGACTAGGCCCCCAAATAAGCAGTTCTTC
V: TRBV6-1; size: .; J: TRBJ2-7; D: .; CDR3: CASSEGPPQAYEQYF; DNA: TGTGCCAGCAGTGAAGGCCCACCCCAGGCCTACGAGCAGTACTTC
V: TRBV4-3; size: .; J: TRBJ2-2; D: TRBD2; CDR3: CASSQRLAGGPGTGELFF; DNA: TGCGCCAGCAGCCAAAGACTAGCGGGAGGGCCGGGGACCGGGGAGCTGTTTTTT
V: TRBV7-2; size: many; J: TRBJ2-3; D: TRBD2; CDR3: CASSLRASGTTDTQYF; DNA: TGTGCCAGCAGCTTAAGGGCTAGCGGGACCACAGATACGCAGTATTTT
V: TRBV4-2; size: few; J: TRBJ2-7; D: TRBD1; CDR3: CASSQEGTVAYEQYF; DNA: TGTGCCAGCAGCCAAGAGGGGACAGTGGCATACGAGCAGTACTTC
V: TRBV10-3; size: .; J: TRBJ1-5; D: .; CDR3: CAISDMGDQPQHF; DNA: TGTGCCATCAGTGACATGGGGGATCAGCCCCAGCATTTT
V: TRBV12-3/TRBV12-4; size: .; J: TRBJ2-1; D: TRBD1; CDR3: CASTFRGSSYNEQFF; DNA: TGTGCCAGCACCTTCAGGGGGAGTTCCTACAATGAGCAGTTCTTC
V: TRBV29-1; size: .; J: TRBJ1-2; D: TRBD1; CDR3: CSVANRGYGYTF; DNA: TGCAGCGTTGCCAACAGGGGATATGGCTACACCTTC
V: TRBV12-3/TRBV12-4; size: .; J: TRBJ1-1; D: .; CDR3: CASSLKGSAEAFF; DNA: TGTGCCAGCAGCCTTAAGGGTTCCGCTGAAGCTTTCTTT
V: TRBV27; size: .; J: TRBJ2-1; D: TRBD2; CDR3: CASSFRQTSGRNEQFF; DNA: TGTGCCAGCAGTTTCCGACAGACTAGCGGGAGAAATGAGCAGTTCTTC
V: TRBV7-8; size: many; J: TRBJ2-3; D: TRBD2; CDR3: CASSLGPSGIGNTQYF; DNA: TGTGCCAGCAGCTTAGGTCCTAGCGGGATTGGAAATACGCAGTATTTT
V: TRBV5-4; size: .; J: TRBJ1-1; D: .; CDR3: CASSGGVENTEAFF; DNA: TGTGCCAGCAGTGGGGGTGTAGAGAACACTGAAGCTTTCTTT
V: TRBV20-1; size: .; J: TRBJ2-3; D: .; CDR3: CSAGSGTGVTDTQYF; DNA: TGCAGCGCAGGTAGCGGCACAGGGGTTACAGATACGCAGTATTTT
V: TRBV20-1; size: .; J: TRBJ2-5; D: .; CDR3: CSARDAGYQETQYF; DNA: TGCAGTGCTAGAGATGCGGGTTACCAAGAGACCCAGTACTTC
V: TRBV27; size: .; J: TRBJ2-1; D: TRBD2; CDR3: CASSFGLSPQGGSSYNEQFF; DNA: TGTGCCAGCAGTTTCGGCCTTTCCCCGCAGGGAGGGAGCTCCTACAATGAGCAGTTCTTC
V: TRBV7-6; size: .; J: TRBJ2-1; D: .; CDR3: CASSLATGAYNEQFF; DNA: TGTGCCAGCAGCTTAGCGACAGGAGCCTACAATGAGCAGTTCTTC
V: TRBV5-4; size: .; J: TRBJ2-1; D: TRBD2; CDR3: CASRQGLAGSPGYNEQFF; DNA: TGTGCCAGCAGACAGGGACTAGCGGGATCACCAGGCTACAATGAGCAGTTCTTC
V: TRBV7-2; size: many; J: TRBJ2-6; D: .; CDR3: CASKRSRGANVLTF; DNA: TGTGCCAGCAAGCGGTCCAGGGGGGCCAACGTCCTGACTTTC
V: TRBV7-2; size: .; J: TRBJ2-1; D: TRBD1; CDR3: CATSPRTGLGDEQFF; DNA: TGTGCCACCTCGCCGCGGACAGGGCTCGGTGATGAGCAGTTCTTC
V: TRBV7-9; size: .; J: TRBJ1-1; D: TRBD1; CDR3: CASSFISGGSEAFF; DNA: TGTGCCAGCAGCTTCATTTCAGGGGGCTCTGAAGCTTTCTTT
V: TRBV11-3; size: .; J: TRBJ1-3; D: .; CDR3: CASSALSPVSGNTIYF; DNA: TGTGCCAGCAGCGCCCTTTCCCCCGTCTCTGGAAACACCATATATTTT
V: TRBV15; size: many; J: TRBJ2-3; D: .; CDR3: CATSRDRHADTQYF; DNA: TGTGCCACCAGCAGAGATCGACACGCAGATACGCAGTATTTT
V: TRBV19; size: .; J: TRBJ1-5; D: .; CDR3: CASSIEGQTNQPQHF; DNA: TGTGCCAGTAGTATAGAAGGACAGACCAATCAGCCCCAGCATTTT
V: TRBV10-3; size: many; J: TRBJ1-5; D: .; CDR3: CAISESQGQTPQHF; DNA: TGTGCCATCAGTGAGTCTCAAGGACAGACGCCCCAGCATTTT
V: TRBV6-8; size: .; J: TRBJ2-7; D: TRBD2; CDR3: CASSRQFTTSGSSGTYEQYF; DNA: TGTGCCAGCAGTCGCCAATTTACGACTAGCGGGAGCTCGGGGACCTACGAGCAGTACTTC
V: TRBV7-8; size: many; J: TRBJ1-5; D: .; CDR3: CASSLTGLNSNQPQHF; DNA: TGTGCCAGCAGCTTAACAGGGCTAAATAGCAATCAGCCCCAGCATTTT
V: TRBV4-1; size: many; J: TRBJ2-2; D: TRBD1; CDR3: CASSQHERGQGVTGELFF; DNA: TGCGCCAGCAGCCAACATGAGCGGGGACAGGGGGTCACCGGGGAGCTGTTTTTT
V: TRBV7-2; size: many; J: TRBJ1-6; D: TRBD1; CDR3: CASSRTQGASPLHF; DNA: TGTGCCAGCAGCCGAACACAGGGGGCTTCACCCCTCCACTTT
V: TRBV6-5; size: few; J: TRBJ2-2; D: TRBD2; CDR3: CASSRPRLAGNTGELFF; DNA: TGTGCCAGCAGTCGACCACGACTAGCGGGAAACACCGGGGAGCTGTTTTTT
V: TRBV28; size: .; J: TRBJ2-7; D: .; CDR3: CASVGGGPYEQYF; DNA: TGTGCCAGCGTTGGAGGTGGCCCCTACGAGCAGTACTTC
V: TRBV6-1; size: .; J: TRBJ1-6; D: TRBD1; CDR3: CASIRDRLGSPLHF; DNA: TGTGCCAGCATTCGGGACAGGCTCGGATCACCCCTCCACTTT
V: TRBV28; size: few; J: TRBJ2-1; D: TRBD1; CDR3: CASTLTGSSYNEQFF; DNA: TGTGCCAGTACGTTGACAGGGAGCTCCTACAATGAGCAGTTCTTC
V: TRBV4-3; size: .; J: TRBJ1-5; D: .; CDR3: CASSQEYRHAQPQHF; DNA: TGCGCCAGCAGCCAAGAATACAGGCACGCTCAGCCCCAGCATTTT